The present T cell receptor (beta chain) was sequenced within a study of T cell changes during pregnancy in multiple sclerosis. Germline loops: CDR1 MGHRA, CDR2 YSYEKL. Trimming took 4 bases from V and 5 from J; bases not matched to a gene: 8. This CDR3 is built from 17 residues. Libraries were prepared by immunoSEQ multiplex PCR; TCRdb keeps only in-frame clonotypes and omits some of them. The profile shows 35,000 to 40,000 clones, about nine tenths of them singletons. The chain joins TRBV4-1 to TRBJ2-1, with 13 bases matching TRBD2. The sequencing here drew on CD4+ T cells from peripheral blood mononuclear cells, taken before pregnancy. The TCR sequence derives from a female donor with multiple sclerosis, enrolled in a pregnancy study. The CDR3 nucleotides read TGCGCCAGCAGCCTGAGGACTAGCGGGAGAATGGACAATGAGCAGTTCTTC. Translation: CASSLRTSGRMDNEQFF.